A single T cell receptor beta chain is shown here with its context. Its antigen is as yet unknown. Germline values: CDR1 MNHEY, CDR2 SMNVEV (reference sequence). V was cut by 1 base and J by 2 bases, with 13 bases left in between. The CDR3 consists of 16 residues. These data originate in a study of cytomegalovirus exposure and HLA in healthy donors. Notes on the study in general: Because they were indistinguishable, some V segments, including TRBV6-2 and TRBV6-3, were excluded.

The PCR ran on 60 Vbeta and 13 Jbeta primers. Sequencing used immunoSEQ multiplex PCR; TCRdb keeps in-frame clones, though not all of them. Seen here are around 97,000 clones, 65% to 80% observed once, and the top ten hold 10% to 13%. The TCR sequence derives from a woman aged 18-35 years in good health and CMV-seropositive. Sample: PBMCs. This chain links TRBV27 with TRBJ2-3; the D is unclear. The CDR3 coding sequence is TGTGCCAGCAGTTTATACCTAATGACAACCACAGATACGCAGTATTTT. Translated: CASSLYLMTTTDTQYF.